This record concerns one TCR beta chain sequence. Its antigen is still unknown. Germline V gene sequence: CDR1 LNHDA, CDR2 SQIVND (reference sequence). Losses at the gene ends were 1 base for V and 4 bases for J; bases not matched to a gene: 5. The length of the CDR3 is 15 residues. Time point of the sample: newly diagnosed GD, antithyroid drugs for less than 3 months. Making the TCR library involved RNA that had been extracted from PBMCs. All patients originated from an endocrinology department located in Xi'an, China. The sample comes from a study of regulatory T cells in long-lasting Graves disease. According to the study, TCR beta libraries were built with iRepertoire HTBI primers and CDR3-region Arm-PCR. TCRdb independently ran MiXCR on the multiplex PCR reads; one entry per CDR3 protein. The repertoire consists of about 430,000 distinct CDR3 sequences, with approximately 16% occurring once and the leading ten covering approximately 7.8%.

General study results and limits: Persistent patients had a count of shared public clonotypes (around 2,700) that exceeded that of new patients (around 910). Persistent disease was characterized by preferential usage of TRBV28, TRBJ1-2 and TRBJ2-5.

The same sample was also studied in work on T cells in Graves' hyperthyroidism and ophthalmopathy.

This chain links TRBV19 with TRBJ2-7, with TRBD1 matching 9 bases. This TCR was recovered from a woman aged 40 to 50 with Graves disease. This specimen was peripheral blood mononuclear cells (PBMCs), taken at new diagnosis, from a patient treated with antithyroid drugs. CDR3 sequence: CASSIGAGTGYEQYF. The CDR3, as DNA: TGTGCCAGTAGTATAGGGGCCGGGACAGGGTACGAGCAGTACTTC.